This T cell receptor beta chain was found in a study of beta chain features in type 1 diabetes. Study-wide context: Patients shared similar age, gender and cell yields with healthy donors.

Remarks on this clone: The antigen remains undetermined.

Findings of the study overall: In cDNA sequencing, cells with high TCR expression could be over-represented.

The CDR3 is 14 residues long. Per germline, CDR1 SGDLS and CDR2 YYNGEE. V dropped 0 bases and J dropped 8 bases, with 11 bases sitting between them. Of the isolated RNA, all was reverse transcribed, and so the sequenced material was expressed TCRB transcripts. Generated by immunoSEQ multiplex PCR, the TCRdb table keeps only in-frame clones and is missing some. The data hold about 470,000 clones, with about 30% observed a single time. This sequence originates from a man aged 18 to 30 in good health. Sequencing was done on a sample of naive CD4+ T cells from blood. The V call is TRBV9, the J call TRBJ1-4; the D gene is possibly TRBD1 (5 bases). This CDR3 reads CASSVAGPAEKLFF. CDR3 bases: TGTGCCAGCAGCGTAGCAGGGCCGGCCGAAAAACTGTTTTTT.